The 2 T cell receptor beta chains below all came from one sample that was sequenced in a study of shared clonotypes between healthy human individuals. Using immunoSEQ multiplex PCR, the repertoire was profiled, and TCRdb retains in-frame clones only, with some absent. In the table there are about 670,000 clones, roughly 70% of which are singletons. The sequenced material came from memory CD4+ T cells sorted from blood. The subset denotes: CD45RA-negative fraction. The receptors here all came from a woman younger than 45 in good health.

This chain joins TRBV5-1 and TRBJ2-5; 8 bases match TRBD2. The last part of the DNA fits TRBJ2-7 better; the J call may be wrong. This CDR3 has 13 residues. Germline V CDR1 and CDR2: SGHRS, YFSETQ. Written as DNA, the CDR3 is TGCGCCAGCAGCTTTAGCGGGGAGTACGAGCAGTACTTC. Encoded protein: CASSFSGEYEQYF.

CDR3 sequence (DNA): TGTGCCAGTAGCCTGGGTCTGGGTCCGGGGGCGCAGTATTTT. This gives the protein CASSLGLGPGAQYF. The rearrangement links TRBV19 to TRBJ2-3, with D possibly TRBD2 on 6 matching bases. The CDR3 is 14 amino acids. V lost 6 bases and J 10 bases, leaving 20 bases between the germline ends. The germline gives CDR1 LNHDA, CDR2 SQIVND (reference sequence).